This TCR beta chain comes out of a study of blood T cell repertoires in COVID-19. Overall study: Sample material is recorded as cDNA or gDNA derived from T cells, B-cell-depleted T cells, or PBMCs.

The data were produced by immunoSEQ multiplex PCR, yet TCRdb's version contains in-frame clones alone and is incomplete. The repertoire holds nearly 250,000 clones, with approximately 85% as singletons. The CDR3 consists of 15 residues. Germline V gene sequence: CDR1 SGHVS, CDR2 FNYEAQ. V lost 5 bases, J lost 7 bases, and 10 bases stayed unmatched. This rearrangement joins TRBV7-6 to TRBJ2-1, with 8 bases aligning to TRBD1. Specimen: PBMCs or T cells enriched from blood (not recorded which). This clonotype originated in a woman aged 45 to 65 with acute COVID-19. The CDR3 reads CASSPRTGKRNEQFF. The DNA for the CDR3 is TGTGCCAGCAGCCCTCGGACAGGGAAACGGAATGAGCAGTTCTTC.